Below are 9 T cell receptor beta chains sequenced from a single sample in a study of blood T cell repertoires in COVID-19. Generated by immunoSEQ multiplex PCR, the TCRdb table keeps only in-frame clones and is missing some. Of about 100,000 clones listed, roughly nine tenths are singletons. Sequencing was carried out using peripheral blood. These receptors were collected from a woman over 75 with acute or convalescent COVID-19.

The chain links TRBV19 to TRBJ1-5, with 8 positions matching TRBD1. This CDR3 spans 14 amino acids. Germline CDR1 LNHDA, CDR2 SQIVND (reference sequence). With 10 bases clipped from V and 9 bases from J, the junction kept 14 bases outside the gene matches. Written as DNA, the CDR3 is TGTGCCACTCACGCACAGGGGGGAGGCTCGCCCCAGCATTTT. It codes for CATHAQGGGSPQHF.

J is TRBJ2-7 and V is TRBV11-2, with 9 bases matching TRBD1. The ends lost 6 bases at V and 7 bases at J; junction bases unmatched: 10. Per germline, CDR1 SGHAT and CDR2 FQNNGV. The CDR3 spans 14 residues. The CDR3 loop is CASSNGDRVWEQYF. CDR3 DNA: TGTGCCAGCAGTAACGGGGACAGGGTGTGGGAGCAGTACTTC.

CDR3 DNA: TGTGCCAGCAGCCAAGGTCCGGGGAGCTCTGGAAACACCATATATTTT. Encoded protein: CASSQGPGSSGNTIYF. The V gene is TRBV3-1 (or the pseudogene TRBV3-2), the J gene TRBJ1-3, with unresolved D. This CDR3 is built from 16 residues. Between the trimmed V and J ends, which lost 1 base and 0 bases, there was a span of 10 bases. Germline CDR1 and CDR2: LGHDT and YNNKEL (reference sequence).

The chain has TRBV5-1 and TRBJ1-1, with a possible D match to TRBD1 (5 bases). Between the trimmed V and J ends, which lost 5 bases and 1 base, there was a span of 12 bases. The CDR3 loop spans 14 amino acids. The V gene's germline CDR1 is SGHRS and CDR2 YFSETQ. CDR3 nucleotide sequence: TGCGCCAGCAGGCCGGGACTAACGAACACTGAAGCTTTCTTT. Protein product: CASRPGLTNTEAFF.

The chain is built from TRBV19 and TRBJ2-3, with D possibly matching TRBD1 (6 bases). The CDR3 runs to 16 residues. Trimming pared 4 bases from V and 2 bases from J, leaving 16 bases between. Germline values: CDR1 LNHDA, CDR2 SQIVND (reference sequence). In DNA, the CDR3 is TGTGCCAGTAGTACGACCGGGACACAGTCCACAGATACGCAGTATTTT. Residues: CASSTTGTQSTDTQYF. Full variable domain (outside the CDR3, taken from reference TRBV19 and TRBJ2-3): DGGITQSPKYLFRKEGQNVTLSCEQNLNHDAMYWYRQDPGQGLRLIYYSQIVNDFQKGDIAEGYSVSREKKESFPLTVTSAQKNPTAFYLCASSTTGTQSTDTQYFGPGTRLTVL.

The rearrangement joins TRBV5-8 to TRBJ2-1, with 16 bases matching TRBD2. CDR1 and CDR2 (germline): SGHTS, YDEGEE. The CDR3 has 16 amino acids. V lost 4 bases and J lost 6; bases outside the gene matches: 4. The CDR3 DNA reads TGTGCCAGCAGCCCGGGACTAGCGGGGGGGATCAATGAGCAGTTCTTC. This encodes CASSPGLAGGINEQFF.

The rearrangement uses TRBV10-3 and TRBJ2-1, with 13 bases identical to TRBD2. The CDR3 consists of 15 residues. Losses at the gene ends were 6 bases for V and 12 bases for J; bases not matched to a gene: 11. Germline assignment: CDR1 ENHRY and CDR2 SYGVKD. The chain's CDR3 is CAISDLGLAGDSQFF. As DNA, the CDR3 is TGTGCCATCAGCGACCTAGGACTAGCGGGGGATTCGCAGTTCTTC.

V gene TRBV27 combines with J gene TRBJ2-1; 10 nucleotides align to TRBD2. This CDR3 has 15 amino acids. CDR1 is MNHEY, CDR2 SMNVEV, per germline (reference sequence). The J segment lost 7 bases and the V segment lost 3 bases, leaving 6 bases of the junction unmatched. The CDR3 region is CASSFSSGGGNEQFF. In DNA form, the CDR3 reads TGTGCCAGCAGTTTTTCTAGCGGGGGAGGGAATGAGCAGTTCTTC.

This rearrangement joins TRBV2 to TRBJ1-3; D is perhaps TRBD1 (5 bases). The CDR3 is 15 amino acids. Germline loops: CDR1 SNHLY, CDR2 FYNNEI. V was trimmed by 4 bases and J by 4 bases, leaving 14 bases between them. The chain's CDR3 is CASSAGLQIGNTIYF. The CDR3 bases are TGTGCCAGCAGTGCGGGACTTCAGATAGGAAACACCATATATTTT.